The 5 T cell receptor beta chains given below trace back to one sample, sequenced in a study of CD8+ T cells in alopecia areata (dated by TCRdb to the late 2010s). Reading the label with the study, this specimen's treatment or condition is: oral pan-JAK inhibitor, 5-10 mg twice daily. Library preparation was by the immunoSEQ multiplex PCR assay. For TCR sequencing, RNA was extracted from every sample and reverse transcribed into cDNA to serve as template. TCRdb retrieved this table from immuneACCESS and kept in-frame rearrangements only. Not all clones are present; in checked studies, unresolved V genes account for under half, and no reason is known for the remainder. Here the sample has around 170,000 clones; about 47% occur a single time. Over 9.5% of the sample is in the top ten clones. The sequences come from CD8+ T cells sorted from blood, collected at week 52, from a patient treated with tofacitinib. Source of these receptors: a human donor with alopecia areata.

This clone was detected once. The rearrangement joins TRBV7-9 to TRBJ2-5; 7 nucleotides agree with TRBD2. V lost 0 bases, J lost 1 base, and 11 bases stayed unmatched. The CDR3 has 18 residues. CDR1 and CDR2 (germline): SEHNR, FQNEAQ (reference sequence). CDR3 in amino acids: CASSLALGRGRFQETQYF. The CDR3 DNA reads TGTGCCAGCAGCTTAGCCCTTGGGAGGGGCCGCTTCCAAGAGACCCAGTACTTC.

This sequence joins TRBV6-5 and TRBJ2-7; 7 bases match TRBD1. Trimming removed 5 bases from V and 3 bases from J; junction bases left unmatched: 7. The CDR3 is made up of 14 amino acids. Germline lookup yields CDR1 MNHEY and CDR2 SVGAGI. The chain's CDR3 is CASSGKGQSYEQYF. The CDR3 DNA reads TGTGCCAGCAGTGGGAAGGGACAGAGCTACGAGCAGTACTTC.

The CDR3 region is CASSVAGTGDYGYTF. In DNA, the CDR3 is TGTGCCAGCAGCGTAGCGGGGACAGGGGACTATGGCTACACCTTC. The gene calls are TRBV9 and TRBJ1-2, with 10 positions matching TRBD1. The CDR3 totals 15 residues. V gave up 0 bases and J gave up 3 bases; unmatched junction bases: 2. The germline V gene has CDR1 SGDLS and CDR2 YYNGEE.

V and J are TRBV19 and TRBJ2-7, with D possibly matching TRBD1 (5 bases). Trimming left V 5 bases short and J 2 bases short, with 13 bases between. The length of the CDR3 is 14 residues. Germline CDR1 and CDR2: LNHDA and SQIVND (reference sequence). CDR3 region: CASSWAGQTYEQYF. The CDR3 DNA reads TGTGCCAGTAGTTGGGCAGGGCAAACCTACGAGCAGTACTTC. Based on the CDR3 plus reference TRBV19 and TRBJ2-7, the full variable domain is DGGITQSPKYLFRKEGQNVTLSCEQNLNHDAMYWYRQDPGQGLRLIYYSQIVNDFQKGDIAEGYSVSREKKESFPLTVTSAQKNPTAFYLCASSWAGQTYEQYFGPGTRLTVT.

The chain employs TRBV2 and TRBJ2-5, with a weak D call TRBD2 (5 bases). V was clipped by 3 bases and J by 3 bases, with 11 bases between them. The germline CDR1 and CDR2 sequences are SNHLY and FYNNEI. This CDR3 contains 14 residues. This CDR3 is CASSDIGSEETQYF. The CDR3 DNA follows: TGTGCCAGCAGTGACATTGGTAGCGAAGAGACCCAGTACTTC.